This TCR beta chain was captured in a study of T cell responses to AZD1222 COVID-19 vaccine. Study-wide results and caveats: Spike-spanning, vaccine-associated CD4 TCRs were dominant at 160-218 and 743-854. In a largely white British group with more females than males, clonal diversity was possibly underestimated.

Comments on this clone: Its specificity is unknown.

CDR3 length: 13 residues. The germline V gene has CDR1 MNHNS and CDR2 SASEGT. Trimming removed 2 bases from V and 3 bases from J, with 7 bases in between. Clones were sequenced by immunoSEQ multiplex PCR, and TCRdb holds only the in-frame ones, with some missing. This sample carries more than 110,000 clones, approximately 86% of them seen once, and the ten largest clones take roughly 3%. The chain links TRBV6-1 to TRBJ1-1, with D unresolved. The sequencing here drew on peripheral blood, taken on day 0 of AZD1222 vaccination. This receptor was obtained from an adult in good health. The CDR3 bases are TGTGCCAGCAGTGAATTGGGATACACTGAAGCTTTCTTT. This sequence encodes CASSELGYTEAFF.